This TCR beta chain was sequenced for a study of OX40 agonist ivuxolimab in advanced cancers. Per the germline V gene, CDR1 is SGHVT and CDR2 is SQSDAQ. The CDR3 runs to 15 residues. The germline V and J ends were trimmed by 5 bases and 0 bases, with 11 bases remaining between them. Profiled with immunoSEQ multiplex PCR; TCRdb holds only in-frame clones, not every one. The table records approximately 57,000 clones, 88% of them present only once. The receptor comes from an adult with an advanced solid tumor such as melanoma, head and neck, liver or kidney cancer. J is TRBJ1-5 and V is TRBV7-4; D is uncertain. The sample here was CD4+ or CD8+ T cells sorted from blood, taken in a trial of the OX40 agonist ivuxolimab. This chain's CDR3 is CASSLVRYSNQPQHF. CDR3 in DNA: TGTGCCAGCAGCCTAGTCAGGTATAGCAATCAGCCCCAGCATTTT.